One and the same sample provided the 32 T cell receptor beta chains below, sequenced in a study of T cell responses to AZD1222 COVID-19 vaccine (dated by TCRdb to 2020 to 2022). The sample's time point label, decoded: baseline before first vaccination. Per the publication, the treatment or condition label means: meningococcal conjugate vaccine given as trial control. The library was built by means of the immunoSEQ multiplex PCR assay. TCRdb took this table from immuneACCESS and kept in-frame rearrangements with V and J called. Such tables lack part of the clones; where checked against another copy, unresolved V genes explain under half of the gap, and the rest is unexplained. The sample records about 89,000 clones, around 91% of which are singletons. The ten biggest clones cover approximately 5.2% of the sample. The material was peripheral blood, obtained on day 0 of MenACWY control vaccination. These receptors were collected from an adult in good health.

The chain is built from TRBV10-2 and TRBJ1-5; D possibly corresponds to TRBD1 (6 bases). Germline-derived CDR1 and CDR2 are WSHSY and SAAADI. The V end was cut by 2 bases, the J end by 6 bases, with 14 bases between. The CDR3 extends over 15 amino acids. The DNA for the CDR3 is TGCGCCAGCAGTGAGGTACAGGGTGAGGGTCAGCCCCAGCATTTT. It codes for CASSEVQGEGQPQHF.

This CDR3 reads CASAGTPRSEQYF. CDR3 DNA sequence: TGTGCCAGCGCCGGGACTCCTAGGTCCGAGCAGTACTTC. This chain links TRBV27 with TRBJ2-7; TRBD2 might be the D (6 bases). Germline-derived CDR1 and CDR2 are MNHEY and SMNVEV (reference sequence). V lost 8 bases to trimming and J lost 6 bases, with 17 bases between them. This CDR3 region has 13 residues.

The chain is built from TRBV3-1 (or the pseudogene TRBV3-2) and TRBJ1-3; a weak D match, TRBD1 (5 bases). V was cut by 2 bases and J by 5 bases, with 19 bases left in between. Looked up from germline, CDR1 is LGHDT and CDR2 is YNNKEL (reference sequence). The CDR3 runs to 17 residues. The CDR3 here is CASSQPGGRSSRNTIYF. The CDR3 bases are TGTGCCAGCAGCCAACCGGGGGGAAGATCCTCGAGAAACACCATATATTTT.

With regard to this clone: The identical CDR3 is also encoded by other nucleotide sequences in the sample. The J gene is TRBJ1-1, the V gene TRBV5-4; weak D call: TRBD1 (5 bases). This CDR3 spans 16 amino acids. Trimming stripped 2 bases from V and 2 bases from J, with 16 bases between. Germline V gene sequence: CDR1 SGHNT, CDR2 YYREEE (reference sequence). The CDR3 is CASSFGSGGPNTEAFF. In DNA, the CDR3 is TGTGCCAGCAGCTTCGGATCGGGGGGACCCAACACTGAAGCTTTCTTT.

The chain combines TRBV5-8 with TRBJ1-1; TRBD1 might be the D (5 bases). Germline CDR1 reads SGHTS; CDR2 reads YDEGEE. This CDR3 region has 15 residues. Trimming pared 6 bases from V and 0 bases from J, leaving 15 bases between. CDR3 loop: CASTSNRGLNTEAFF. The CDR3 coding sequence is TGTGCCAGCACCTCAAACCGGGGCTTGAACACTGAAGCTTTCTTT.

J is TRBJ2-7 and V is TRBV11-2; the match to TRBD2 covers 10 bases. CDR1 is SGHAT, CDR2 FQNNGV, per germline. The CDR3 is 16 amino acids. The V and J ends lost 1 base and 6 bases, in that order; junction bases with no gene match: 9. Here the CDR3 DNA reads TGTGCCAGCAGCTTAGGTAGCGGGAGGATCCAGTCCGAGCAGTACTTC. Translated, it gives CASSLGSGRIQSEQYF.

The chain has TRBV28 and TRBJ2-4, with a weak D call TRBD1 (7 bases). The length of the CDR3 is 17 residues. Germline-derived CDR1 and CDR2 are MDHEN and SYDVKM. The V end was cut by 4 bases, the J end by 4 bases, with 20 bases between. The CDR3 reads CASSSTGAGGGKNIQYF. The DNA for the CDR3 is TGTGCCAGCAGTTCTACAGGGGCCGGAGGGGGGAAAAACATTCAGTACTTC. Filled out from reference TRBV28 and TRBJ2-4, the complete variable domain reads DVKVTQSSRYLVKRTGEKVFLECVQDMDHENMFWYRQDPGLGLRLIYFSYDVKMKEKGDIPEGYSVSREKKERFSLILESASTNQTSMYLCASSSTGAGGGKNIQYFGAGTRLSVL.

This chain joins TRBV5-4 and TRBJ2-1; TRBD2 agrees at 16 bases. Per germline, CDR1 SGHNT and CDR2 YYREEE (reference sequence). The CDR3 is 18 residues long. J gave up 4 bases and V 2 bases, and 6 bases lay outside the gene matches. DNA of the CDR3: TGTGCCAGCAGCTTTTCGGGACTAGCGGGGGGGAGTTACAATGAGCAGTTCTTC. Protein product: CASSFSGLAGGSYNEQFF.

The CDR3 sequence: CAICNRDRVDEKLFF. The CDR3 DNA sequence: TGTGCCATCTGTAACCGGGACAGGGTAGATGAAAAACTGTTTTTT. The V and J genes are TRBV24-1 and TRBJ1-4; 9 bases fit TRBD1. From germline, CDR1 is KGHDR and CDR2 SFDVKD. V gave up 11 bases and J gave up 6 bases; unmatched junction bases: 12. The CDR3 has 15 amino acids.

The V call is TRBV18, the J call TRBJ2-1; D is ambiguous. The V end was cut by 4 bases, the J end by 5 bases, with 6 bases between. Per the germline V gene, CDR1 is KGHSH and CDR2 is LQKENI. The CDR3 runs to 12 residues. CDR3 residues: CASSQGNNEQFF. In DNA form, the CDR3 reads TGTGCCAGCTCACAAGGAAACAATGAGCAGTTCTTC.

The chain uses TRBV14 and TRBJ1-2; unclear D gene. This CDR3 region has 13 residues. Trimming removed 4 bases at V and 1 base at J, with 7 bases between. Germline lookup yields CDR1 SGHDN and CDR2 FVKESK. DNA of the CDR3: TGTGCCAGCAGCCTACAAGATAACTATGGCTACACCTTC. Amino acid sequence: CASSLQDNYGYTF.

The chain uses TRBV19 and TRBJ1-1; no clear D. This CDR3 has 15 amino acids. V shed 0 bases and J shed 5 bases, with 13 bases lying between them. CDR1 is LNHDA, CDR2 SQIVND, per germline (reference sequence). CDR3 DNA: TGTGCCAGTAGTATAGATCTGGTGGTGGGAACTGAAGCTTTCTTT. This codes for CASSIDLVVGTEAFF.

V and J are TRBV28 and TRBJ1-2, with a tentative D call TRBD1 (5 bases). V gave up 7 bases and J gave up 8 bases, with 17 bases separating them. The germline CDR1 and CDR2 sequences are MDHEN and SYDVKM. This CDR3 comprises 13 residues. The CDR3 here is CASIPGAGRGYTF. CDR3 sequence (DNA): TGTGCCAGCATCCCCGGGGCAGGGAGAGGCTACACCTTC.

V and J are TRBV28 and TRBJ1-4, with D perhaps matching TRBD1 (5 bases). Looked up from germline, CDR1 is MDHEN and CDR2 is SYDVKM. V was pared by 5 bases and J by 8 bases, with 18 bases between. This CDR3 spans 15 amino acids. The CDR3 nucleotides read TGTGCCAGCAGTCCCAGGGTAGGGGTTGGGGAAAAACTGTTTTTT. Its protein is CASSPRVGVGEKLFF.

The V and J genes are TRBV5-1 and TRBJ2-2; D perhaps matches TRBD1 (5 bases). The CDR3 consists of 16 residues. Germline V CDR1 and CDR2: SGHRS, YFSETQ. V lost 2 bases and J lost 3, with 14 bases in between. The CDR3: CASSFQGIEDTGELFF. The DNA of the CDR3 is TGCGCCAGCAGCTTCCAGGGTATTGAGGACACCGGGGAGCTGTTTTTT.

This chain joins TRBV11-2 and TRBJ2-7; D may be TRBD1 or TRBD2 (5 bases each). This CDR3 comprises 15 residues. V shed 0 bases and J shed 5 bases, with 14 bases lying between them. CDR1 and CDR2 from the germline V gene are SGHAT and FQNNGV. CDR3: CASSLEGPLGNEQYF. Here the CDR3 DNA reads TGTGCCAGCAGCTTAGAGGGGCCCCTCGGGAACGAGCAGTACTTC.

The V call is TRBV3-1 (or the pseudogene TRBV3-2), the J call TRBJ2-3; D ambiguous. V was cut by 4 bases and J by 4 bases, with 9 bases left in between. This CDR3 contains 13 residues. From germline, CDR1 is LGHDT and CDR2 YNNKEL (reference sequence). The CDR3 bases are TGTGCCAGCAGCCCCCCATTCCCAGATACGCAGTATTTT. Amino acids: CASSPPFPDTQYF.

In DNA, the CDR3 is TGTGCCAGCAGCTTCTGGGGTGGCACTGAAGCTTTCTTT. Its translation: CASSFWGGTEAFF. The chain uses TRBV7-2 and TRBJ1-1; D unclear. The CDR3 sequence is 13 residues long. Trimming stripped 3 bases from V and 4 bases from J, with 9 bases between. From germline, CDR1 is SGHTA and CDR2 FQGNSA.

In its sample, this clone was seen a few times. The chain uses TRBV7-8 and TRBJ1-3; a weak D match, TRBD1 (5 bases). CDR1 is SGHVS, CDR2 FQNEAQ, per germline. The V end lost 3 bases, the J end lost 4 bases, and 16 bases lay between the germline ends. CDR3 length: 16 amino acids. The CDR3 reads CASSFTDTTEGNTIYF. The CDR3 DNA sequence: TGTGCCAGCAGCTTCACGGACACAACCGAGGGAAACACCATATATTTT. Filled out from reference TRBV7-8 and TRBJ1-3, the complete variable domain reads GAGVSQSPRYKVAKRGQDVALRCDPISGHVSLFWYQQALGQGPEFLTYFQNEAQLDKSGLPSDRFFAERPEGSVSTLKIQRTQQEDSAVYLCASSFTDTTEGNTIYFGEGSWLTVV.

The chain couples TRBV5-1 to TRBJ2-7, with 11 bases that match TRBD1. Germline CDR1 SGHRS, CDR2 YFSETQ. The V gene end was trimmed by 4 bases and the J gene end by 6 bases; junction bases not matched to a gene: 9. The CDR3 runs to 15 residues. CDR3 bases: TGCGCCAGCAGCCGCGACGGACAGGGGGCGGCCGAGCAGTACTTC. It is translated as CASSRDGQGAAEQYF. Variable domain in full (rest from reference TRBV5-1 and TRBJ2-7): KAGVTQTPRYLIKTRGQQVTLSCSPISGHRSVSWYQQTPGQGLQFLFEYFSETQRNKGNFPGRFSGRQFSNSRSEMNVSTLELGDSALYLCASSRDGQGAAEQYFGPGTRLTVT.

The chain couples TRBV6-2 or TRBV6-3 to TRBJ1-1; D call uncertain. V was cut by 2 bases and J by 4 bases, with 17 bases left in between. The CDR3 length is 16 residues. Germline V gives CDR1 MNHEY, CDR2 SVGEGT. The DNA for the CDR3 is TGTGCCAGCAGTTACCGGAGGGAGGTGGAGATCACTGAAGCTTTCTTT. Amino acids: CASSYRREVEITEAFF.

V usage is TRBV25-1 and J usage is TRBJ1-5, with no clear D. This CDR3 contains 13 residues. Germline CDR1 reads MGHDK; CDR2 reads SYGVNS. Trimming removed 6 bases from V and 3 bases from J, with 9 bases in between. The CDR3 region has the DNA TGTGCCAGCAGAGACTGGGACAATCAGCCCCAGCATTTT. Protein product: CASRDWDNQPQHF.

The V call is TRBV5-4, the J call TRBJ2-1; no definite D call. The V end was cut by 2 bases, the J end by 3 bases, with 9 bases between. Germline V CDR1 and CDR2: SGHNT, YYREEE (reference sequence). CDR3 length: 14 amino acids. CDR3 sequence (DNA): TGTGCCAGCAGCTTCAACTCGGACTACAATGAGCAGTTCTTC. The encoded protein is CASSFNSDYNEQFF.

Written as DNA, the CDR3 is TGTGCCAGCAGCCTCCCCACTGCGGGGACCAAAGACACAGATACGCAGTATTTT. Encoded protein: CASSLPTAGTKDTDTQYF. The chain combines TRBV21-1 with TRBJ2-3; the table's D call TRBD2 went unverified against the DNA. TRBV21-1 is described as a pseudogene. This CDR3 comprises 18 residues.

The J gene is TRBJ2-1, the V gene TRBV19; 9 bases match TRBD2. V shed 7 bases, J shed 4 bases, and the junction held 8 bases outside the gene matches. The CDR3 length is 15 residues. Germline V CDR1 and CDR2: LNHDA, SQIVND (reference sequence). CDR3 protein: CASTMGAGGYNEQFF. DNA of the CDR3: TGTGCCAGTACCATGGGAGCGGGGGGATACAATGAGCAGTTCTTC.

This sequence joins TRBV18 and TRBJ2-2, with D perhaps matching TRBD1 (5 bases). This CDR3 is 15 amino acids long. From germline, CDR1 is KGHSH and CDR2 LQKENI. V was pared by 0 bases and J by 4 bases, with 9 bases between. The chain's CDR3 is CASSPPRTTTGELFF. The CDR3 coding sequence is TGTGCCAGCTCACCACCGCGGACAACCACCGGGGAGCTGTTTTTT. The variable domain in full, completed from reference TRBV18 and TRBJ2-2, reads NAGVMQNPRHLVRRRGQEARLRCSPMKGHSHVYWYRQLPEEGLKFMVYLQKENIIDESGMPKERFSAEFPKEGPSILRIQQVVRGDSAAYFCASSPPRTTTGELFFGEGSRLTVL.

The chain has TRBV19 and TRBJ2-7; 7 bases match TRBD2. CDR3 size: 13 residues. The junction had 5 bases not matched to a gene; V was cut back by 7 bases and J by 2 bases. Germline V CDR1 and CDR2: LNHDA, SQIVND (reference sequence). In DNA form, the CDR3 reads TGTGCCAGTACCCCGGCGGGGGCCTACGAGCAGTACTTC. Residues: CASTPAGAYEQYF.

This clone was recorded only once. This chain uses TRBV2 with TRBJ2-5, with D possibly matching TRBD2 (6 bases). Between the trimmed V and J ends, which lost 0 bases and 2 bases, there was a span of 7 bases. In germline, CDR1 is SNHLY, CDR2 FYNNEI. The CDR3 contains 14 residues. CDR3 sequence: CASSEALAQETQYF. The CDR3 DNA is TGTGCCAGCAGTGAAGCGCTAGCGCAAGAGACCCAGTACTTC. The whole variable domain, filled in from reference TRBV2 and TRBJ2-5, reads EPEVTQTPSHQVTQMGQEVILRCVPISNHLYFYWYRQILGQKVEFLVSFYNNEISEKSEIFDDQFSVERPDGSNFTLKIRSTKLEDSAMYFCASSEALAQETQYFGPGTRLLVL.

The gene calls are TRBV9 and TRBJ1-5; TRBD1 matches at 10 bases. The CDR3 sequence is 17 residues long. J lost 2 bases, V lost 0 bases, and 5 bases had no gene match. Looked up from germline, CDR1 is SGDLS and CDR2 is YYNGEE. CDR3 sequence: CASSVDDGTGGNQPQHF. The CDR3 nucleotides read TGTGCCAGCAGCGTAGATGACGGGACAGGGGGCAATCAGCCCCAGCATTTT.

This sequence joins TRBV4-2 and TRBJ1-2; D unresolved. The CDR3 covers 13 residues. V lost 3 bases and J lost 4, with 9 bases in between. The germline CDR1 and CDR2 sequences are LGHNA and YNFKEQ. This CDR3 is CASSQSRGYGYTF. CDR3 bases: TGTGCCAGCAGCCAGTCTCGGGGCTATGGCTACACCTTC.

This sequence joins TRBV11-3 and TRBJ2-2, with D hard to call. The length of the CDR3 is 13 residues. CDR1 is SGHNT, CDR2 YENEEA, per germline. Trimming took off 2 bases at V and 5 bases at J, with 6 bases between the two ends. For the CDR3, the DNA is TGTGCCAGCAGCTTAAGATGGACCGGGGAGCTGTTTTTT. Translation: CASSLRWTGELFF.

In regard to this clone: Other DNA sequences within the sample encode an identical CDR3. The chain carries TRBV5-1 and TRBJ1-4, with D unclear. The CDR3 totals 13 residues. Germline V gene sequence: CDR1 SGHRS, CDR2 YFSETQ. The V end was cut by 0 bases, the J end by 7 bases, with 7 bases between. The CDR3 DNA reads as TGCGCCAGCAGCTTGGAAACGGTTGAAAAACTGTTTTTT. The encoded protein is CASSLETVEKLFF.